This T cell receptor (beta chain) stems from a study of siplizumab effects on memory and regulatory T cells. As concerns this clone: Antigen: not known.

Whole-study findings and limits: Most alloreactive clones went unmapped to unstimulated subsets; only a minor fraction mapped. The average Treg-derived proportion among mappable alloreactive CD4+ clones was 55% to 80% with siplizumab versus more than 25% in controls.

CDR3 length: 14 residues. CDR1 and CDR2 (germline): LNHDA, SQIVND (reference sequence). V lost 8 bases to trimming and J lost 0 bases; unmatched junction nucleotides: 5. Method: immunoSEQ multiplex PCR; TCRdb's copy keeps in-frame clones and lacks some. Here the sample spans about 120,000 clones, about 94% being singletons. V is TRBV19 and J is TRBJ1-1; the match to TRBD1 covers 8 bases. This clonotype originated in a human donor in good health. Source material: non-Treg CD4+ T cells sorted from blood. The DNA of the CDR3 is TGTGCCAGTTACGACAGGGGCATGAACACTGAAGCTTTCTTT. Its translation is CASYDRGMNTEAFF.